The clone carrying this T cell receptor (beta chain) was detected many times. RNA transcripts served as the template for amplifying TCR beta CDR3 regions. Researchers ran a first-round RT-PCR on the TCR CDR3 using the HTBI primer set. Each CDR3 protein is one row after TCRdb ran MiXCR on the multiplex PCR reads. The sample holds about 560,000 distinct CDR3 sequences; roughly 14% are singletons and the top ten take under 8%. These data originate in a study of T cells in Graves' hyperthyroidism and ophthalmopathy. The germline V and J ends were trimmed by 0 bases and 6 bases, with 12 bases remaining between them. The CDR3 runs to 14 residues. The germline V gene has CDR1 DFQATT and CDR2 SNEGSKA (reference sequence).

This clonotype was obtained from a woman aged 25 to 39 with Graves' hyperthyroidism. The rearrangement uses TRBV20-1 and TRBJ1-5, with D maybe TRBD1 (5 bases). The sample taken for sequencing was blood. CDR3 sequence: CSARDGRVSQPQHF. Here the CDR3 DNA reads TGCAGTGCTAGAGATGGCAGGGTGAGTCAGCCCCAGCATTTT.